The entry below gives a single T cell receptor beta chain sequence along with its context. Its antigen is unidentified. The data were obtained in a study of OX40 agonist ivuxolimab in advanced cancers. Study background: Patients received intravenous ivuxolimab every 2 weeks at 0.01 to 10 mg/kg. Study-level findings and limits: Nonresponders included some who also had low normalized T-cell clonal expansion.

Profiled with immunoSEQ multiplex PCR; TCRdb holds only in-frame clones, not every one. The table shows 90,000 to 120,000 clones, with 90% occurring only once. The TCR sequence derives from an adult with an advanced solid tumor such as melanoma, head and neck, liver or kidney cancer. Sequenced material: CD4+ or CD8+ T cells sorted from blood, taken in a trial of the OX40 agonist ivuxolimab.

CDR3 in amino acids: CASSPLFGTGNTEAFF. The DNA of the CDR3 is TGTGCCAGCAGCCCACTTTTCGGGACAGGGAACACTGAAGCTTTCTTT. This chain connects TRBV27 to TRBJ1-1; 8 bases match TRBD1. The V and J ends lost 6 bases and 1 base, in that order; junction bases with no gene match: 10. The germline CDR1 and CDR2 sequences are MNHEY and SMNVEV (reference sequence). The CDR3 loop spans 16 amino acids.